This entry lists 22 T cell receptor beta chains sequenced from one sample in a study of T cells after yellow fever vaccination. TCRdb re-analysed the 5' RACE reads in MiXCR, keeping a single row per CDR3 protein. The table shows roughly 150,000 distinct CDR3 sequences, with less than 9% occurring only once. Material: CD4+ T cells sorted from PBMCs, obtained less than 6 days after the first yellow fever vaccination. The receptors were gathered from a man between 18 and 29 years old who received the YFV17D yellow fever vaccine.

V and J are TRBV13 and TRBJ1-2; D is uncertain. Germline CDR1 reads PRHDT; CDR2 reads FYEKMQ (reference sequence). The CDR3 covers 14 residues. Trimming took off 5 bases at V and 3 bases at J, with 13 bases between the two ends. This CDR3 reads CASSVNSLHYGYTF. CDR3 bases: TGTGCCAGCAGCGTAAACAGTCTTCACTATGGCTACACCTTC.

At least ten counts were recorded for this clonotype. V and J are TRBV24-1 and TRBJ1-5; 7 bases map to TRBD1. J lost 3 bases, V lost 3 bases, and 7 bases had no gene match. CDR3 length: 16 amino acids. The germline V gene has CDR1 KGHDR and CDR2 SFDVKD. Here the CDR3 reads CATSDPTRGPNQPQHF. The CDR3 coding sequence is TGTGCCACCAGTGATCCGACAAGGGGGCCCAATCAGCCCCAGCATTTT.

This clonotype was detected many times. V usage is TRBV6-5 and J usage is TRBJ1-6; D unclear. Trimming left V 0 bases short and J 13 bases short, with 10 bases between. Germline loops: CDR1 MNHEY, CDR2 SVGAGI. The CDR3 covers 13 residues. The CDR3 here is CASSYSKGLPLHF. As DNA, the CDR3 is TGTGCCAGCAGTTACTCTAAAGGTTTGCCCCTCCACTTT.

This clonotype was seen a few times. The V call is TRBV25-1, the J call TRBJ1-4; the D gene is possibly TRBD1 (5 bases). The CDR3 is 16 amino acids. CDR1 and CDR2 from the germline V gene are MGHDK and SYGVNS. Trimming stripped 0 bases from V and 4 bases from J, with 12 bases between. The CDR3 sequence is CASSEYGGEGNEKLFF. The CDR3 DNA follows: TGTGCCAGCAGTGAATACGGGGGTGAAGGTAATGAAAAACTGTTTTTT.

Many counts were recorded for this clonotype. V gene TRBV15 combines with J gene TRBJ2-2, with TRBD2 matching over 10 bases. Trimming removed 9 bases from V and 1 base from J; junction bases left unmatched: 2. CDR1 LNHNV and CDR2 YYDKDF come from the germline V gene (reference sequence). The CDR3 is 14 amino acids. The CDR3 region is CATRLAGNTGELFF. CDR3 sequence (DNA): TGTGCCACAAGACTAGCGGGGAACACCGGGGAGCTGTTTTTT.

This clonotype was picked up many times. The chain carries TRBV4-2 and TRBJ2-2; maybe TRBD1 (6 bases). V dropped 0 bases and J dropped 3 bases, with 8 bases sitting between them. Germline CDR1 and CDR2: LGHNA and YNFKEQ. The CDR3 has 15 residues. As DNA, the CDR3 is TGTGCCAGCAGCCAAGAGGACAGATACACCGGGGAGCTGTTTTTT. Translation gives CASSQEDRYTGELFF.

This clonotype was observed at least ten times. The chain is built from TRBV10-3 and TRBJ2-1, with D hard to call. The germline gives CDR1 ENHRY, CDR2 SYGVKD. Trimming cost V 6 bases and J 2 bases, with 5 bases left between them. This CDR3 contains 12 residues. The CDR3 is CAISGPYNEQFF. The CDR3 region has the DNA TGTGCCATCAGCGGGCCCTACAATGAGCAGTTCTTC.

This clonotype has more than one count but fewer than ten. The V gene is TRBV24-1, the J gene TRBJ1-4; no reliable D call. The germline CDR1 and CDR2 sequences are KGHDR and SFDVKD. Trimming removed 2 bases at V and 1 base at J, with 4 bases between. The CDR3 length is 14 residues. The CDR3 is CATSDSVTNEKLFF. CDR3 nucleotides: TGTGCCACCAGTGATTCAGTAACTAATGAAAAACTGTTTTTT.

This clonotype was seen at least ten times. The chain couples TRBV12-3 or TRBV12-4 to TRBJ1-3; perhaps TRBD1 as D (5 bases). With 5 bases removed from V and 4 bases from J, the gap between germline ends came to 9 bases. The CDR3 extends over 13 amino acids. The CDR3 DNA reads TGTGCCAGCAGTACTTACAGGGGAAACACCATATATTTT. Its translation is CASSTYRGNTIYF.

Only a few counts were recorded for this clonotype. The chain recombines TRBV19 with TRBJ1-4; maybe TRBD1 (6 bases). The CDR3 totals 14 residues. Germline-derived CDR1 and CDR2 are LNHDA and SQIVND (reference sequence). Trimming cost V 8 bases and J 0 bases, with 10 bases left between them. CDR3 sequence (DNA): TGTGCCAGTCAGGGGCTAGCAACTAATGAAAAACTGTTTTTT. This gives the protein CASQGLATNEKLFF.

The chain carries TRBV5-1 and TRBJ2-4; possible D gene TRBD2, 6 bases. The CDR3 extends over 13 amino acids. Trimming stripped 1 base from V and 8 bases from J, with 10 bases between. Germline V gene lookup returns CDR1 SGHRS and CDR2 YFSETQ. The CDR3 sequence is CASSLYGGDIQYF. The DNA of the CDR3 is TGCGCCAGCAGCTTGTACGGGGGTGACATTCAGTACTTC.

This clonotype occurred many times. The chain uses TRBV2 and TRBJ2-5, with D possibly being TRBD2 (5 bases). There are 14 residues in the CDR3. Germline assignment: CDR1 SNHLY and CDR2 FYNNEI. V lost 2 bases, J lost 4 bases, and 11 bases lay in between. The CDR3, as DNA: TGTGCCAGCAGTGAATGGGCTAGCCTAGAGACCCAGTACTTC. Protein product: CASSEWASLETQYF.

This rearrangement joins TRBV6-2 or TRBV6-3 to TRBJ2-3; perhaps TRBD1 as D (6 bases). The CDR3 sequence is 12 residues long. The germline V and J ends were trimmed by 6 bases and 4 bases, with 8 bases remaining between them. Per the germline V gene, CDR1 is MNHEY and CDR2 is SVGEGT. The chain's CDR3 is CASRPGADTQYF. CDR3 nucleotides: TGTGCCAGCAGGCCAGGGGCAGATACGCAGTATTTT.

Written as DNA, the CDR3 is TGTGCCAGCATTCCCCCGGGACAGGTAGCAGGCTACACCTTC. As protein: CASIPPGQVAGYTF. This chain links TRBV6-1 with TRBJ1-2; TRBD1 aligns across 8 bases. The junction had 12 bases not matched to a gene; V was cut back by 7 bases and J by 8 bases. The CDR3 extends over 14 amino acids. CDR1 is MNHNS, CDR2 SASEGT, per germline.

Many counts were recorded for this clonotype. The chain is built from TRBV3-1 and TRBJ1-1; unclear D gene. Germline CDR1 reads LGHDT; CDR2 reads YNNKEL (reference sequence). This CDR3 region has 13 residues. V lost 1 base and J lost 6, with 9 bases in between. The CDR3 DNA reads as TGTGCCAGCAGCCAAGGAAGCGGGGCTGAAGCTTTCTTT. Its translation is CASSQGSGAEAFF.

This sequence joins TRBV20-1 and TRBJ2-1; D unclear. Germline V gene data show CDR1 as DFQATT and CDR2 as SNEGSKA (reference sequence). This CDR3 region has 16 residues. V dropped 0 bases and J dropped 4 bases, with 16 bases sitting between them. CDR3 DNA: TGCAGTGCTAGAGATTCCATATGGTCGTTATACAATGAGCAGTTCTTC. Its translation is CSARDSIWSLYNEQFF.

This clonotype was seen at least ten times. One end of the junction does not line up with germline, which may come from a read error. The chain has TRBV7-9 and TRBJ2-3; no clear D. The CDR3 is made up of 8 amino acids. CDR1 is SEHNR, CDR2 FQNEAQ, per germline (reference sequence). DNA of the CDR3: TGTGCCAGCACGCCTGCATTTTTC. As protein: CASTPAFF.

This clonotype was picked up many times. The rearrangement links TRBV2 to TRBJ2-3; the D is unclear. V was pared by 10 bases and J by 8 bases, with 16 bases between. This CDR3 region has 12 residues. Germline lookup yields CDR1 SNHLY and CDR2 FYNNEI. CDR3 in amino acids: CATSPGPGTQYF. In DNA form, the CDR3 reads TGTGCCACCAGCCCAGGACCGGGTACGCAGTATTTT.

This clonotype was counted a few times. The V gene is TRBV20-1, the J gene TRBJ1-2; no clear D. Trimming cost V 3 bases and J 2 bases, with 4 bases left between them. CDR1 and CDR2 from the germline V gene are DFQATT and SNEGSKA (reference sequence). CDR3 length: 11 amino acids. The CDR3 DNA sequence: TGCAGTGCTAGCCCCAACTATGGCTACACCTTC. Protein sequence: CSASPNYGYTF.

This sequence joins TRBV3-1 and TRBJ1-2; tentatively, D is TRBD1 (5 bases). Germline V lookup: CDR1 LGHDT, CDR2 YNNKEL (reference sequence). The CDR3 length is 13 residues. V was cut by 7 bases and J by 8 bases, with 17 bases left in between. DNA for the CDR3: TGTGCCAGCACATGGTCCGGGGGAAAAGGCTACACCTTC. Encoded protein: CASTWSGGKGYTF.

J is TRBJ1-2 and V is TRBV28, with 9 bases that match TRBD1. This CDR3 has 13 amino acids. Germline V CDR1 and CDR2: MDHEN, SYDVKM. Trimming took 3 bases from V and 10 from J; bases not matched to a gene: 6. CDR3 coding DNA: TGTGCCAGCAGTTTCGACGACAGGGGGGTCTACACCTTC. Translated: CASSFDDRGVYTF.

This clonotype was detected only a few times. The chain combines TRBV19 with TRBJ1-5; D is unresolved. The CDR3 spans 14 residues. Between the trimmed V and J ends, which lost 7 bases and 4 bases, there was a span of 14 bases. Germline CDR1 reads LNHDA; CDR2 reads SQIVND (reference sequence). Written as DNA, the CDR3 is TGTGCCAGTACCCTACTCAGTGGGAATCAGCCCCAGCATTTT. Translated: CASTLLSGNQPQHF.